The 20 T cell receptor beta chains in this list originate from one sample, sequenced in a study of OX40 agonist ivuxolimab in advanced cancers. The protocol was immunoSEQ multiplex PCR, while the TCRdb copy is restricted to in-frame clones and leaves out a portion. The sample records tens of thousands of clones, approximately 91% being singletons. The sample here was CD4+ or CD8+ T cells sorted from blood, taken in a trial of the OX40 agonist ivuxolimab. The source of these receptors is an adult with an advanced solid tumor such as melanoma, head and neck, liver or kidney cancer.

In its sample, this clone was seen once. The chain uses TRBV6-5 and TRBJ2-5; D unclear. CDR1 is MNHEY, CDR2 SVGAGI, per germline. Trimming took off 7 bases at V and 3 bases at J, with 12 bases between the two ends. CDR3 length equals 13 residues. In DNA form, the CDR3 reads TGTGCCAGCACGAGAACTGACGAAGAGACCCAGTACTTC. Encoded protein: CASTRTDEETQYF.

This clone has only one observation. V and J are TRBV7-3 and TRBJ2-1; D tentatively fits TRBD1 or TRBD2 (7 bases each). Per germline, CDR1 SGHTA and CDR2 FQGTGA. This CDR3 contains 15 residues. Trimming took off 2 bases at V and 3 bases at J, with 11 bases between the two ends. For the CDR3, the DNA is TGTGCCAGCAGCTTATCAGGGGGGGTCTACAATGAGCAGTTCTTC. It specifies CASSLSGGVYNEQFF.

This rearrangement joins TRBV19 to TRBJ2-7, with 9 positions matching TRBD1. From germline, CDR1 is LNHDA and CDR2 SQIVND (reference sequence). The CDR3 has 13 residues. V was pared by 4 bases and J by 4 bases, with 2 bases of the junction left unmatched. CDR3 amino acids: CASSTDRGYEQYF. The CDR3 region has the DNA TGTGCCAGTAGTACGGACAGGGGATACGAGCAGTACTTC.

CDR3 protein: CSVGLAGTYEQYF. The DNA for the CDR3 is TGCAGCGTCGGACTAGCGGGAACCTACGAGCAGTACTTC. The chain couples TRBV29-1 to TRBJ2-7; 12 nucleotides line up with TRBD2. The trim removed 6 bases at V and 2 bases at J, leaving 2 bases unmatched. Germline V gives CDR1 SQVTM, CDR2 ANQGSEA. This CDR3 contains 13 residues.

The genes are TRBV4-1 and TRBJ2-3; TRBD1 matches 11 bases. V dropped 1 base and J dropped 6; count of bases not matched to a gene: 6. The germline V gene has CDR1 MGHRA and CDR2 YSYEKL. This CDR3 has 16 amino acids. Written as DNA, the CDR3 is TGCGCCAGCAGCCAAGCTGGACAGGGGGCGTTGGATACGCAGTATTTT. It yields the protein CASSQAGQGALDTQYF.

In DNA form, the CDR3 reads TGTGCCAGCAGCTTAGCCGGGGACCTTGCCTACGAGCAGTACTTC. Amino acids: CASSLAGDLAYEQYF. J is TRBJ2-7 and V is TRBV11-2, with D perhaps matching TRBD1 or TRBD2 (5 bases each). V dropped 1 base and J dropped 2 bases, with 12 bases sitting between them. The CDR3 loop spans 15 amino acids. Germline V gene lookup returns CDR1 SGHAT and CDR2 FQNNGV. The complete variable domain, with remaining parts taken from reference TRBV11-2 and TRBJ2-7, reads EAGVAQSPRYKIIEKRQSVAFWCNPISGHATLYWYQQILGQGPKLLIQFQNNGVVDDSQLPKDRFSAERLKGVDSTLKIQPAKLEDSAVYLCASSLAGDLAYEQYFGPGTRLTVT.

The chain has TRBV7-6 and TRBJ2-1; maybe TRBD2 (5 bases). Germline-derived CDR1 and CDR2 are SGHVS and FNYEAQ. This CDR3 spans 12 amino acids. The V and J ends lost 4 bases and 8 bases respectively, with 9 bases between them. This chain's CDR3 is CASSYTSHEQFF. As DNA, the CDR3 is TGTGCCAGCAGCTACACTAGTCATGAGCAGTTCTTC.

The rearrangement links TRBV19 to TRBJ1-4; a weak D match, TRBD1 (6 bases). Looked up from germline, CDR1 is LNHDA and CDR2 is SQIVND (reference sequence). The CDR3 spans 13 residues. V was trimmed by 11 bases and J by 8 bases, leaving 18 bases between them. CDR3 nucleotides: TGTGCCTCTCAGAACAGGGCGGACGAAAAACTGTTTTTT. Protein sequence: CASQNRADEKLFF.

The V gene is TRBV9, the J gene TRBJ2-1; D is perhaps TRBD1 or TRBD2 (6 bases each). Germline lookup yields CDR1 SGDLS and CDR2 YYNGEE. V was shortened by 0 bases and J by 9 bases, with 10 bases between the two germline ends. The CDR3 extends over 13 amino acids. CDR3: CASSVGGGTEQFF. The DNA for the CDR3 is TGTGCCAGCAGCGTAGGAGGGGGGACTGAGCAGTTCTTC. Full variable domain (outside the CDR3, taken from reference TRBV9 and TRBJ2-1): DSGVTQTPKHLITATGQRVTLRCSPRSGDLSVYWYQQSLDQGLQFLIQYYNGEERAKGNILERFSAQQFPDLHSELNLSSLELGDSALYFCASSVGGGTEQFFGPGTRLTVL.

The rearrangement links TRBV5-5 to TRBJ2-5, with D uncertain. This CDR3 comprises 14 residues. CDR1 is SGHKS, CDR2 YYEKEE, per germline (reference sequence). The V gene lost 4 bases and the J gene lost 0 bases, with 10 bases spanning the gap. As DNA, the CDR3 is TGTGCCAGCAGCAACGGGCTTGACCAAGAGACCCAGTACTTC. It encodes CASSNGLDQETQYF.

The V and J genes are TRBV13 and TRBJ2-3; perhaps TRBD2 as D (6 bases). V lost 5 bases to trimming and J lost 3 bases, with 9 bases between them. The CDR3 runs to 13 residues. Germline CDR1 PRHDT, CDR2 FYEKMQ (reference sequence). The CDR3 nucleotides are TGTGCCAGCAGCCCGGGACTGACAGATACGCAGTATTTT. It translates to CASSPGLTDTQYF. Filled out from reference TRBV13 and TRBJ2-3, the complete variable domain reads AAGVIQSPRHLIKEKRETATLKCYPIPRHDTVYWYQQGPGQDPQFLISFYEKMQSDKGSIPDRFSAQQFSDYHSELNMSSLELGDSALYFCASSPGLTDTQYFGPGTRLTVL.

J is TRBJ2-3 and V is TRBV6-5; the D is unclear. Trimming left V 5 bases short and J 2 bases short, with 11 bases between. The CDR3 covers 14 residues. Germline assignment: CDR1 MNHEY and CDR2 SVGAGI. CDR3 sequence (DNA): TGTGCCAGCAGTCATATACCTTTCACAGATACGCAGTATTTT. Protein sequence: CASSHIPFTDTQYF.

The chain recombines TRBV5-1 with TRBJ2-7, with D maybe TRBD2 (6 bases). Germline CDR1 and CDR2: SGHRS and YFSETQ. This CDR3 has 14 residues. V lost 4 bases, J lost 0 bases, and 11 bases lay in between. The CDR3 nucleotides read TGCGCCAGCAGCCTAGCGAGTCACTCCTACGAGCAGTACTTC. Protein: CASSLASHSYEQYF.

The chain carries TRBV6-1 and TRBJ2-5; no clear D. The J call may be mistaken, given a closer DNA end match to TRBJ2-7. The CDR3 spans 14 residues. From germline, CDR1 is MNHNS and CDR2 SASEGT. CDR3 in DNA: TGTGCCAGCAGTGAAGCAACGGTATCCTACGAGCAGTACTTC. It is translated as CASSEATVSYEQYF.

The V gene is TRBV7-6, the J gene TRBJ2-5; maybe TRBD1 (6 bases). The germline CDR1 and CDR2 sequences are SGHVS and FNYEAQ. The CDR3 covers 13 residues. V was shortened by 5 bases and J by 5 bases, with 12 bases between the two germline ends. DNA for the CDR3: TGTGCCAGCAGCCGACAGGCTCTTGAGACCCAGTACTTC. Residues: CASSRQALETQYF.

The CDR3 DNA is TGTGCCAGCGGACTACAGGGCGGGGAGACCCAGTACTTC. It codes for CASGLQGGETQYF. V usage is TRBV6-5 and J usage is TRBJ2-5; D could derive from TRBD1 or TRBD2 (6 bases each). The V gene lost 8 bases and the J gene lost 5 bases, with 15 bases spanning the gap. The CDR3 spans 13 residues. From germline, CDR1 is MNHEY and CDR2 SVGAGI.

The chain couples TRBV7-9 to TRBJ2-2; no clear D gene. The CDR3 has 15 amino acids. Germline V gene lookup returns CDR1 SEHNR and CDR2 FQNEAQ (reference sequence). Deletions cut 5 bases from V and 6 bases from J, with 16 bases between. CDR3 sequence reads: CASSNRASGAGELFF. The CDR3 DNA reads as TGTGCCAGCAGCAACCGGGCCAGTGGGGCCGGGGAGCTGTTTTTT.

The rearrangement joins TRBV7-8 to TRBJ1-1; D unresolved. Germline V lookup: CDR1 SGHVS, CDR2 FQNEAQ. V lost 4 bases and J 3 bases, leaving 15 bases between the germline ends. CDR3 length equals 15 residues. The CDR3 DNA reads as TGTGCCAGCAGCTCTAGTGGTCAGTTGGACACTGAAGCTTTCTTT. This codes for CASSSSGQLDTEAFF. The full variable domain, completed using reference TRBV7-8 and TRBJ1-1, is GAGVSQSPRYKVAKRGQDVALRCDPISGHVSLFWYQQALGQGPEFLTYFQNEAQLDKSGLPSDRFFAERPEGSVSTLKIQRTQQEDSAVYLCASSSSGQLDTEAFFGQGTRLTVV.

The chain uses TRBV28 and TRBJ1-5; 9 bases are shared with TRBD1. After removal of 5 bases from V and 2 bases from J, the junction contained 13 bases not matched to a gene. Germline V gives CDR1 MDHEN, CDR2 SYDVKM. The CDR3 runs to 18 residues. CDR3 region: CASSIPGQGFIGNQPQHF. DNA of the CDR3: TGTGCCAGCAGTATTCCGGGACAGGGTTTTATCGGCAATCAGCCCCAGCATTTT.

The chain uses TRBV5-6 and TRBJ1-1; D perhaps matches TRBD1 (6 bases). Germline lookup yields CDR1 SGHDT and CDR2 YYEEEE. Trimming cost V 1 base and J 5 bases, with 21 bases left between them. The CDR3 extends over 17 amino acids. The DNA of the CDR3 is TGTGCCAGCAGCTTGTTAGGGGACGAAAGGGGGAGGACTGAAGCTTTCTTT. Protein product: CASSLLGDERGRTEAFF.